Presented here are 26 T cell receptor beta chains from one specimen sequenced in a study of beta chain features in type 1 diabetes. Of the isolated RNA, all was reverse transcribed, and so the sequenced material was expressed TCRB transcripts. Profiling relied on immunoSEQ multiplex PCR, and the TCRdb table lists in-frame clones only, not all of them. The repertoire includes fewer than 900,000 clones, roughly 16% of them detected once, and around 0.02% sits in the top ten. The sequenced material came from naive CD4+ T cells from blood. All receptors come from a woman aged 18-29 years in good health.

This clone was seen a few times. The J gene is TRBJ1-2, the V gene TRBV9, with a possible D match to TRBD1 (5 bases). Germline CDR1 and CDR2: SGDLS and YYNGEE. The CDR3 is made up of 14 amino acids. Trimming took off 2 bases at V and 2 bases at J, with 10 bases between the two ends. This CDR3 reads CASSVGGENYGYTF. The CDR3 DNA is TGTGCCAGCAGCGTTGGGGGTGAAAACTATGGCTACACCTTC.

This clone was seen more than once but under ten times. The chain is built from TRBV28 and TRBJ2-7, with 7 bases identical to TRBD1. Germline V gene sequence: CDR1 MDHEN, CDR2 SYDVKM. J was trimmed by 4 bases and V by 4 bases; bases with no gene match: 10. This CDR3 is built from 15 residues. The CDR3 protein is CASSSNRGRAYEQYF. CDR3 DNA sequence: TGTGCCAGCAGTTCCAACAGGGGTAGGGCTTACGAGCAGTACTTC.

V usage is TRBV19 and J usage is TRBJ2-7; 8 bases line up with TRBD2. This CDR3 region has 13 residues. Trimming removed 6 bases from V and 6 bases from J; junction bases left unmatched: 7. Germline CDR1 LNHDA, CDR2 SQIVND (reference sequence). DNA of the CDR3: TGTGCCAGTAGAGAAGCGGGAGTAGGCGAGCAGTACTTC. Translating gives CASREAGVGEQYF. Together with reference TRBV19 and TRBJ2-7, the CDR3 gives the full variable domain: DGGITQSPKYLFRKEGQNVTLSCEQNLNHDAMYWYRQDPGQGLRLIYYSQIVNDFQKGDIAEGYSVSREKKESFPLTVTSAQKNPTAFYLCASREAGVGEQYFGPGTRLTVT.

The rearrangement links TRBV19 to TRBJ2-1; no reliable D call. The length of the CDR3 is 14 residues. Germline CDR1 is LNHDA and CDR2 is SQIVND (reference sequence). V lost 6 bases to trimming and J lost 4 bases, with 13 bases between them. The CDR3 sequence is CASRQLATYNEQFF. The CDR3 DNA follows: TGTGCCAGTAGGCAGTTGGCAACTTACAATGAGCAGTTCTTC.

V is TRBV9 and J is TRBJ2-7; D is possibly TRBD2 (5 bases). The CDR3 runs 14 residues. The germline V and J ends were trimmed by 2 bases and 0 bases, with 9 bases remaining between them. CDR1 and CDR2 from the germline V gene are SGDLS and YYNGEE. The CDR3 region has the DNA TGTGCCAGCAGCGTTCGGGAAAACTCCTACGAGCAGTACTTC. This sequence encodes CASSVRENSYEQYF.

The chain uses TRBV7-9 and TRBJ2-5; D not certain. Germline CDR1 SEHNR, CDR2 FQNEAQ (reference sequence). The CDR3 sequence is 16 residues long. V was trimmed by 3 bases and J by 5 bases, leaving 19 bases between them. CDR3 in amino acids: CASSLRAQVGAETQYF. Here the CDR3 DNA reads TGTGCCAGCAGCTTGAGAGCTCAGGTCGGCGCGGAGACCCAGTACTTC.

This clone appeared a few times. The CDR3 region has the DNA TGCGCCAGCAGCCGAATCGACAGGGGGGCGAACACCGGGGAGCTGTTTTTT. It yields the protein CASSRIDRGANTGELFF. The chain is built from TRBV5-1 and TRBJ2-2; TRBD1 agrees at 9 bases. V was clipped by 4 bases and J by 0 bases; unmatched bases: 7. The CDR3 has 17 residues. Germline V gene lookup returns CDR1 SGHRS and CDR2 YFSETQ.

This clone was seen a handful of times. The CDR3 DNA is TGTGCCAGCAGCAGGCAGGGGAAGAATGAGCAGTTCTTC. Amino acids: CASSRQGKNEQFF. The genes are TRBV27 and TRBJ2-1; possible D gene TRBD1, 6 bases. CDR1 MNHEY and CDR2 SMNVEV come from the germline V gene (reference sequence). The CDR3 loop spans 13 amino acids. V lost 6 bases and J 7 bases, leaving 13 bases between the germline ends.

The chain recombines TRBV4-3 with TRBJ2-3; 7 bases are shared with TRBD2. The CDR3 is made up of 15 amino acids. From germline, CDR1 is LGHNA and CDR2 YSLEER. The V and J ends lost 0 bases and 7 bases, in that order; junction bases with no gene match: 7. CDR3: CASSQDPRGVNTQYF. CDR3 coding DNA: TGCGCCAGCAGCCAAGACCCCCGGGGGGTGAATACGCAGTATTTT.

This clone was seen more than once but under ten times. Other DNA sequences from this sample encode an identical CDR3 as well. V and J are TRBV18 and TRBJ2-7; 8 nucleotides agree with TRBD1. The germline CDR1 and CDR2 sequences are KGHSH and LQKENI. The CDR3 consists of 14 residues. Unmatched junction bases numbered 7, after V lost 6 bases and J lost 3 bases. Here the CDR3 reads CASSPGTGNYEQYF. CDR3 nucleotide sequence: TGTGCCAGCTCGCCCGGGACAGGAAACTACGAGCAGTACTTC. Full variable domain (missing parts from reference TRBV18 and TRBJ2-7): NAGVMQNPRHLVRRRGQEARLRCSPMKGHSHVYWYRQLPEEGLKFMVYLQKENIIDESGMPKERFSAEFPKEGPSILRIQQVVRGDSAAYFCASSPGTGNYEQYFGPGTRLTVT.

The chain employs TRBV28 and TRBJ2-7; 9 nucleotides agree with TRBD1. This CDR3 is built from 15 residues. With 8 bases clipped from V and 5 bases from J, the junction kept 13 bases outside the gene matches. The germline V gene has CDR1 MDHEN and CDR2 SYDVKM. The CDR3 bases are TGTGCCAGCTATCCTTCTCCGGGACAGGGAAACGAGCAGTACTTC. This gives the protein CASYPSPGQGNEQYF.

The CDR3 nucleotides read TGCGCCAGCAGCCAAGGACTAGCGAAGAGCTCCTACAATGAGCAGTTCTTC. Protein sequence: CASSQGLAKSSYNEQFF. The V and J genes are TRBV4-1 and TRBJ2-1; TRBD2 agrees at 8 bases. The CDR3 sequence is 17 residues long. Per germline, CDR1 MGHRA and CDR2 YSYEKL. Trimming took 1 base from V and 0 from J; bases not matched to a gene: 5.

This clone came up a few times. V gene TRBV2 combines with J gene TRBJ1-3; D not certain. This CDR3 has 14 residues. V was shortened by 2 bases and J by 2 bases, with 7 bases between the two germline ends. CDR1 and CDR2 from the germline V gene are SNHLY and FYNNEI. CDR3 region: CASSERGAGNTIYF. CDR3 in DNA: TGTGCCAGCAGTGAACGGGGTGCTGGAAACACCATATATTTT.

This rearrangement joins TRBV5-4 to TRBJ1-1; 9 bases are shared with TRBD1. The J segment lost 6 bases and the V segment lost 0 bases, leaving 15 bases of the junction unmatched. Germline V lookup: CDR1 SGHNT, CDR2 YYREEE (reference sequence). The CDR3 totals 18 residues. The CDR3 reads CASSLGAPRGQGISEAFF. CDR3 DNA sequence: TGTGCCAGCAGCTTGGGGGCCCCAAGGGGACAGGGTATCTCTGAAGCTTTCTTT. The variable domain in full, with the rest retrieved from reference TRBV5-4 and TRBJ1-1, is ETGVTQSPTHLIKTRGQQVTLRCSSQSGHNTVSWYQQALGQGPQFIFQYYREEENGRGNFPPRFSGLQFPNYSSELNVNALELDDSALYLCASSLGAPRGQGISEAFFGQGTRLTVV.

The chain employs TRBV7-9 and TRBJ2-7; TRBD1 matches at 12 bases. CDR1 and CDR2 from the germline V gene are SEHNR and FQNEAQ (reference sequence). V dropped 4 bases and J dropped 4; count of bases not matched to a gene: 5. The CDR3 loop spans 15 amino acids. The CDR3 DNA follows: TGTGCCAGCAGCTCCCCGGGACAGGGGGCGTACGAGCAGTACTTC. It codes for CASSSPGQGAYEQYF.

This clone appeared a few times. The V call is TRBV4-2, the J call TRBJ2-5, with 11 bases matching TRBD2. V shed 4 bases and J 1 base; nucleotides not matched to a gene: 2. Per germline, CDR1 LGHNA and CDR2 YNFKEQ. The CDR3 has 15 amino acids. This chain's CDR3 is CASSLGLAGQETQYF. The CDR3, as DNA: TGTGCCAGCAGCCTAGGACTAGCGGGCCAAGAGACCCAGTACTTC.

This rearrangement joins TRBV4-3 to TRBJ2-5; a possible D gene is TRBD2 (5 bases). V was shortened by 0 bases and J by 5 bases, with 19 bases between the two germline ends. Germline V lookup: CDR1 LGHNA, CDR2 YSLEER. There are 17 residues in the CDR3. CDR3 sequence (DNA): TGCGCCAGCAGCCAAGATCTGACCCGGGGAGCACGGGAGACCCAGTACTTC. Residues: CASSQDLTRGARETQYF.

The rearrangement uses TRBV9 and TRBJ1-2; 7 bases line up with TRBD1. The CDR3 spans 17 residues. After removal of 4 bases from V and 8 bases from J, the junction contained 20 bases not matched to a gene. Looked up from germline, CDR1 is SGDLS and CDR2 is YYNGEE. The CDR3 spells CASSQDRPGGRSSGYTF. CDR3 sequence (DNA): TGTGCCAGCAGCCAAGATCGTCCAGGGGGTCGTAGTAGCGGCTACACCTTC.

The rearrangement links TRBV7-2 to TRBJ2-7, with D perhaps TRBD1 (6 bases). The CDR3 loop spans 14 amino acids. Looked up from germline, CDR1 is SGHTA and CDR2 is FQGNSA. V was shortened by 0 bases and J by 6 bases, with 12 bases between the two germline ends. CDR3 DNA: TGTGCCAGCAGCTTAGCGGTAGGGGGAACCGAGCAGTACTTC. Translation: CASSLAVGGTEQYF.

The CDR3 region is CASSSREGRNEQFF. CDR3 sequence (DNA): TGTGCCAGCAGTTCCCGGGAGGGGCGGAATGAGCAGTTCTTC. V usage is TRBV27 and J usage is TRBJ2-1; TRBD2 matches at 8 bases. Trimming took 4 bases from V and 7 from J; bases not matched to a gene: 6. Germline CDR1 and CDR2: MNHEY and SMNVEV (reference sequence). This CDR3 is built from 14 residues.

This clone has only a few counts. V usage is TRBV19 and J usage is TRBJ1-2; D not resolved. Germline CDR1 and CDR2: LNHDA and SQIVND (reference sequence). The CDR3 runs to 12 residues. V lost 8 bases and J 1 base, leaving 8 bases between the germline ends. DNA for the CDR3: TGTGCCAGTCTTTCGGATAACTATGGCTACACCTTC. Residues: CASLSDNYGYTF.

This rearrangement joins TRBV5-8 to TRBJ2-3; 12 bases fit TRBD1. J was trimmed by 2 bases and V by 4 bases; bases with no gene match: 5. The germline CDR1 and CDR2 sequences are SGHTS and YDEGEE. The CDR3 sequence is 16 residues long. CDR3 DNA sequence: TGTGCCAGCAGCAGAGGGGACAGGGGGCCCACAGATACGCAGTATTTT. As protein: CASSRGDRGPTDTQYF.

This clone occurred once. The chain carries TRBV28 and TRBJ1-2; 10 nucleotides match TRBD1. The V gene end was trimmed by 3 bases and the J gene end by 3 bases; junction bases not matched to a gene: 10. Germline V gives CDR1 MDHEN, CDR2 SYDVKM. The CDR3 loop spans 17 amino acids. The CDR3 bases are TGTGCCAGCAGTTTGGGGGGTTCGGGACAGGGGCACTATGGCTACACCTTC. This encodes CASSLGGSGQGHYGYTF.

The chain recombines TRBV2 with TRBJ2-5, with D possibly being TRBD2 (7 bases). Trimming stripped 3 bases from V and 6 bases from J, with 14 bases between. CDR1 is SNHLY, CDR2 FYNNEI, per germline. This CDR3 is 14 amino acids long. The CDR3 DNA sequence: TGTGCCAGCAGTGATGGGGGGGGCGTGAAGACCCAGTACTTC. It encodes CASSDGGGVKTQYF.

This chain connects TRBV15 to TRBJ2-7; 8 bases map to TRBD2. The CDR3 sequence is 18 residues long. Per germline, CDR1 LNHNV and CDR2 YYDKDF (reference sequence). V was pared by 1 base and J by 2 bases, with 13 bases of the junction left unmatched. The CDR3 region is CATSRAYLAGAAPYEQYF. DNA for the CDR3: TGTGCCACCAGCAGAGCGTACCTAGCGGGCGCAGCCCCCTACGAGCAGTACTTC.

The chain combines TRBV28 with TRBJ1-5; D uncertain. Germline CDR1 MDHEN, CDR2 SYDVKM. Deletions cut 6 bases from V and 0 bases from J, with 9 bases between. The length of the CDR3 is 14 residues. The CDR3 loop reads CASRETHSNQPQHF. The CDR3 nucleotides read TGTGCCAGCAGAGAGACACATAGCAATCAGCCCCAGCATTTT.